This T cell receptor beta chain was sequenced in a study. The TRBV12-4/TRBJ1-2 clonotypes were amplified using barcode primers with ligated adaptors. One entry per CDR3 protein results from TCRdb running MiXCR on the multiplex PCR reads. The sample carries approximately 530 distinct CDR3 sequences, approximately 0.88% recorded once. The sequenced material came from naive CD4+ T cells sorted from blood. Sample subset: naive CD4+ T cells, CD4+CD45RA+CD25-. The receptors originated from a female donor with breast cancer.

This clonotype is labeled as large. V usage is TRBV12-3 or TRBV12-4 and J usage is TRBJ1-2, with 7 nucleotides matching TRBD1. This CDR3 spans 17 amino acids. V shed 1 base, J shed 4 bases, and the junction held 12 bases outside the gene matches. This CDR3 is CASSLGRRQGLFYGYTF. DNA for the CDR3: TGTGCCAGCAGTTTAGGGCGGCGACAGGGACTATTCTATGGCTACACCTTC.